The present entry profiles one T cell receptor (beta chain) with its context. Its target antigen remains unknown. One junction end does not reproduce the germline sequence, and a read error may be involved. Reads for this sample came from an Illumina HiSeq 1500. The public sequencing data were trimmed at Q25 with fastp and processed into clonotypes with MiXCR by TCRdb, which kept only in-frame beta chains. One record per CDR3 amino acid sequence lists the most common genes and DNA. For this sample there are nearly 700,000 distinct CDR3 sequences; around 31% appear just once. The top ten clonotypes cover 15% to 20% of the sample. The intended sense of this specimen's treatment or condition label: in vitro stimulation with specific CMV peptide epitopes to enrich CMV-specific T cells. The data were taken from a study of T cell repertoires in cytomegalovirus infection (dated by TCRdb to between 2019 and 2020). As for the study more broadly: Peptide stimulations targeted recently identified HLA-C-restricted CMV epitopes, whose presentation resists viral immunomodulation, together with well-studied HLA-B-restricted epitopes. Donor HLA type was relevant to the analysis, because carriage of CMV infection together with the matching HLA type was indicated by public TCR beta signatures. Summary of the overall study and its limitations: The ex vivo response was dominated by HLA-C-restricted CMV-specific TCR beta clonotypes, and the single most frequent clonotype in two of eight donors was supplied by these HLA-C-restricted clonotypes. Carriers of CMV infection plus the relevant HLA type were discriminated by the cumulative frequency of public TCR beta family members in the study cohort and in an independent 352-donor cohort.

The CDR3 holds 15 amino acids from the cysteine to the phenylalanine. This entry keeps only the CDR3 DNA: 45 bases, framed from base 1. The sequences come from cultured PBMCs, collected from culture after CMV antigen stimulation. Recombination linked TRBV5-3 to TRBJ2-2; perhaps TRBD1 is the D gene, with 6 bases matching. Being an ORF, TRBV5-3 has a function that is uncertain. This receptor was obtained from a human donor in good health (CMV status not recorded). Some clones in this sample may be carry-over from other donors' samples. The nucleotides are TGTGCCAGCAGCTTCAGGGACACGAACACCGGGGAGCTGTTTTTT. Its protein reads: CASSFRDTNTGELFF.